This record covers a single TCR beta chain. The germline gene is not matched at one end of the junction; a read error may be the cause. Disease duration under 2 months; hyperthyroidism patients were aged 18 to 65. This record belongs to a study of T cells in Graves' hyperthyroidism and ophthalmopathy. RNA transcripts were the template for amplifying TCR beta CDR3 regions. First-round RT-PCR of the TCR CDR3 relied on the HTBI primer set. TCRdb called the multiplex PCR reads again in MiXCR, with one record for every CDR3 protein. The table shows hundreds of thousands of distinct CDR3 sequences, with 38% occurring only once. Germline CDR1 reads SGHTA; CDR2 reads FQGNSA. CDR3 length equals 12 residues.

The sequencing sample was made of blood. This receptor was taken from a young man with Graves' hyperthyroidism. The V gene is TRBV7-2, the J gene TRBJ2-7; D gene unclear. CDR3 DNA sequence: TGTGCCAGCACCTTAGACCCCTACGAGCAGTACTTC. This sequence encodes CASTLDPYEQYF.